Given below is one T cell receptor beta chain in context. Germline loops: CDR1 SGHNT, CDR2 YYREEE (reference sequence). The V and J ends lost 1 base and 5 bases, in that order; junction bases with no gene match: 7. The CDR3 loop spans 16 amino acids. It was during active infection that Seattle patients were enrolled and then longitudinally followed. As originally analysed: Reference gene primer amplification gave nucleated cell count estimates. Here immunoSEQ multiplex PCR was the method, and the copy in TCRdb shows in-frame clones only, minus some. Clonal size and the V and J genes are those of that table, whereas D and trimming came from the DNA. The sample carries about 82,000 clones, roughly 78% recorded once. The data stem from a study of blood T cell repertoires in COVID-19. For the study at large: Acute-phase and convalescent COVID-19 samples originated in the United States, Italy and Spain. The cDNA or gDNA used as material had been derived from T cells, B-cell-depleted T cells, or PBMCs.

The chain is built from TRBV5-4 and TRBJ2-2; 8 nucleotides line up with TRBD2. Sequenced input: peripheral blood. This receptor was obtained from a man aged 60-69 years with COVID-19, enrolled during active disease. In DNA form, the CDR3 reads TGTGCCAGCAGCTTGAACAGCGGGAGAAGAACCGGGGAGCTGTTTTTT. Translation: CASSLNSGRRTGELFF.